One sample yielded the 32 T cell receptor beta chains listed below, sequenced in a study of glioma-infiltrating T cells after dendritic cell vaccination. TCRdb's copy holds only in-frame clones and misses some; the assay was immunoSEQ multiplex PCR. The sample carries 65,000 to 80,000 clones, under 90% recorded once. The input for sequencing was blood, taken before dendritic cell vaccination. These receptors came from a human donor with glioblastoma.

The chain has TRBV16 and TRBJ1-1; a weak D match, TRBD1 (5 bases). V was trimmed by 4 bases and J by 3 bases, leaving 12 bases between them. CDR3 length equals 14 residues. From germline, CDR1 is KGHSY and CDR2 FQNENV. The CDR3 region is CASSRIGGDTEAFF. In DNA form, the CDR3 reads TGTGCCAGCAGCCGAATCGGGGGTGACACTGAAGCTTTCTTT.

The chain uses TRBV28 and TRBJ1-5; TRBD1 might be the D (6 bases). Trimming took 5 bases from V and 5 from J, leaving 19 bases between them. Germline lookup yields CDR1 MDHEN and CDR2 SYDVKM. This CDR3 is 16 amino acids long. The CDR3 DNA reads TGTGCCAGCAGTCGGAGAAACCAGGGGTTTTATCAGCCCCAGCATTTT. This gives the protein CASSRRNQGFYQPQHF.

This chain uses TRBV7-8 with TRBJ1-5; TRBD1 agrees at 7 bases. The germline CDR1 and CDR2 sequences are SGHVS and FQNEAQ. The V gene end was trimmed by 5 bases and the J gene end by 5 bases; junction bases not matched to a gene: 9. There are 15 residues in the CDR3. CDR3 nucleotides: TGTGCCAGCAGCAGCGGACAGGTTATTGATCAGCCCCAGCATTTT. This gives the protein CASSSGQVIDQPQHF.

The genes are TRBV27 and TRBJ2-2, with D unclear. Germline V gene data show CDR1 as MNHEY and CDR2 as SMNVEV (reference sequence). There are 13 residues in the CDR3. V lost 7 bases and J 5 bases, leaving 11 bases between the germline ends. DNA of the CDR3: TGTGCCAGCACCAATACCAGGACCGGGGAGCTGTTTTTT. This gives the protein CASTNTRTGELFF.

V usage is TRBV5-1 and J usage is TRBJ2-7; D is unresolved. The CDR3 contains 13 residues. Germline loops: CDR1 SGHRS, CDR2 YFSETQ. Trimming took off 4 bases at V and 3 bases at J, with 11 bases between the two ends. The chain's CDR3 is CASSRGASYEQYF. The DNA for the CDR3 is TGCGCCAGCAGCCGCGGCGCCAGCTACGAGCAGTACTTC. The complete variable domain, with remaining parts taken from reference TRBV5-1 and TRBJ2-7, reads KAGVTQTPRYLIKTRGQQVTLSCSPISGHRSVSWYQQTPGQGLQFLFEYFSETQRNKGNFPGRFSGRQFSNSRSEMNVSTLELGDSALYLCASSRGASYEQYFGPGTRLTVT.

There are a few counts of this clone. The chain carries TRBV6-4 and TRBJ2-1; TRBD1 matches 10 bases. The CDR3 covers 15 residues. Germline V gene lookup returns CDR1 MRHNA and CDR2 SNTAGT. Trimming cost V 2 bases and J 8 bases; bases outside gene matches: 6. CDR3 DNA sequence: TGTGCCAGCAGTGACGGGACAGGGGACGAAGATGAGCAGTTCTTC. It specifies CASSDGTGDEDEQFF.

This chain joins TRBV5-1 and TRBJ2-3; weak D call: TRBD2 (6 bases). The ends were cut back, 4 bases at V and 6 bases at J, with 15 bases in the middle. Germline-derived CDR1 and CDR2 are SGHRS and YFSETQ. The CDR3 is 14 residues long. The CDR3 spells CASSRESEGDTQYF. The DNA of the CDR3 is TGCGCCAGCAGCCGCGAATCGGAGGGGGATACGCAGTATTTT.

V usage is TRBV6-5 and J usage is TRBJ1-2; the match to TRBD1 covers 8 bases. The CDR3 covers 14 residues. Unmatched junction bases numbered 5, after V lost 6 bases and J lost 2 bases. Germline assignment: CDR1 MNHEY and CDR2 SVGAGI. CDR3 in amino acids: CASRVTGGNYGYTF. CDR3 DNA sequence: TGTGCCAGCAGAGTTACAGGGGGGAACTATGGCTACACCTTC.

In this sample, this clone turned up once. The V and J genes are TRBV7-8 and TRBJ2-2; tentative D call: TRBD1 (7 bases). V lost 1 base, J lost 6 bases, and 12 bases lay in between. The CDR3 is 15 residues long. CDR1 is SGHVS, CDR2 FQNEAQ, per germline. This chain's CDR3 is CASSLDRGGSGELFF. CDR3 nucleotides: TGTGCCAGCAGCTTAGACAGGGGAGGATCCGGGGAGCTGTTTTTT.

The chain employs TRBV11-2 and TRBJ2-2; tentative D call: TRBD2 (7 bases). The CDR3 runs to 16 residues. Germline lookup yields CDR1 SGHAT and CDR2 FQNNGV. V was cut by 8 bases and J by 6 bases, with 22 bases left in between. CDR3 residues: CASLIRGGALPGELFF. In nucleotides, the CDR3 is TGTGCCAGCCTAATAAGAGGGGGGGCCCTTCCCGGGGAGCTGTTTTTT.

In DNA form, the CDR3 reads TGTGCCAGCTCACCGGTTGTAGGGAGCCATTCACCCCTCCACTTT. It translates to CASSPVVGSHSPLHF. This chain uses TRBV18 with TRBJ1-6, with no clear D. V was shortened by 3 bases and J by 8 bases, with 14 bases between the two germline ends. Germline V gene sequence: CDR1 KGHSH, CDR2 LQKENI. The CDR3 spans 15 residues.

This chain links TRBV6-5 with TRBJ1-4, with TRBD1 as a possible D gene (6 bases). Trimming shortened V by 5 bases and J by 7 bases, and 14 bases separated the two germline ends. CDR3 length: 14 amino acids. The germline V gene has CDR1 MNHEY and CDR2 SVGAGI. CDR3 amino acids: CASSAGTFSEKLFF. CDR3 DNA sequence: TGTGCCAGCAGTGCCGGGACATTCAGTGAAAAACTGTTTTTT.

J is TRBJ1-2 and V is TRBV6-5, with 7 nucleotides matching TRBD1. CDR1 is MNHEY, CDR2 SVGAGI, per germline. The CDR3 length is 16 residues. V shed 5 bases and J 6 bases; nucleotides not matched to a gene: 15. The CDR3 nucleotides are TGTGCCAGCAGTCACTACCGGGACAGTCGGACAAATGGCTACACCTTC. Translating gives CASSHYRDSRTNGYTF.

The chain links TRBV5-4 to TRBJ1-1, with D possibly being TRBD1 (6 bases). The CDR3 sequence is 13 residues long. Per germline, CDR1 SGHNT and CDR2 YYREEE (reference sequence). The V and J ends lost 1 base and 5 bases respectively, with 9 bases between them. This chain's CDR3 is CASSLWGRTEAFF. As DNA, the CDR3 is TGTGCCAGCAGCTTGTGGGGGCGGACTGAAGCTTTCTTT.

V is TRBV2 and J is TRBJ1-1; TRBD1 might be the D (5 bases). Trimming removed 8 bases at V and 1 base at J, with 14 bases between. The germline CDR1 and CDR2 sequences are SNHLY and FYNNEI. CDR3 length: 14 amino acids. CDR3 DNA: TGTGCCAGCGCCCGATCGACAGAGAACACTGAAGCTTTCTTT. It translates to CASARSTENTEAFF.

This chain joins TRBV5-1 and TRBJ2-3, with TRBD2 matching 9 bases. There are 16 residues in the CDR3. Looked up from germline, CDR1 is SGHRS and CDR2 is YFSETQ. Germline trimming cut 1 base from V and 7 bases from J; bases unmatched to any gene: 10. CDR3 DNA: TGCGCCAGCAGCTTGCCACTCAGCGGGGGGTACAATACGCAGTATTTT. The encoded protein is CASSLPLSGGYNTQYF.

This clone was detected once. The genes are TRBV28 and TRBJ2-3; possibly TRBD2 for D (7 bases). This CDR3 region has 15 residues. Germline assignment: CDR1 MDHEN and CDR2 SYDVKM. The V end was cut by 7 bases, the J end by 4 bases, with 18 bases between. The CDR3 region has the DNA TGTGCCAGCACCGTGGGGGGGGGCGGGGCAGATACGCAGTATTTT. It specifies CASTVGGGGADTQYF.

This clone was detected once. The rearrangement joins TRBV27 to TRBJ2-5, with D possibly matching TRBD2 (6 bases). V lost 3 bases, J lost 4 bases, and 9 bases lay in between. Germline CDR1 is MNHEY and CDR2 is SMNVEV (reference sequence). This CDR3 contains 13 residues. The CDR3 region is CASSLEGRETQYF. CDR3 in DNA: TGTGCCAGCAGTTTGGAGGGAAGAGAGACCCAGTACTTC.

The chain links TRBV19 to TRBJ1-1, with D perhaps TRBD1 (5 bases). Germline V gene sequence: CDR1 LNHDA, CDR2 SQIVND (reference sequence). The CDR3 contains 16 residues. V was cut by 3 bases and J by 2 bases, with 16 bases left in between. Written as DNA, the CDR3 is TGTGCCAGTAGTATCATGCACAGGAGATATAACACTGAAGCTTTCTTT. It encodes CASSIMHRRYNTEAFF.

V is TRBV5-6 and J is TRBJ2-7; TRBD2 is a possible D gene (6 bases). The CDR3 length is 15 residues. V was trimmed by 0 bases and J by 2 bases, leaving 12 bases between them. CDR1 and CDR2 from the germline V gene are SGHDT and YYEEEE. CDR3 region: CASSLGAGYAYEQYF. As DNA, the CDR3 is TGTGCCAGCAGCTTGGGCGCGGGGTATGCCTACGAGCAGTACTTC.

The V gene is TRBV25-1, the J gene TRBJ1-4; 9 bases line up with TRBD1. Losses at the gene ends were 5 bases for V and 8 bases for J; bases not matched to a gene: 9. The CDR3 has 15 residues. Germline V gives CDR1 MGHDK, CDR2 SYGVNS. The CDR3 protein is CASSRDREKPEKLFF. The DNA of the CDR3 is TGTGCCAGCAGTAGGGACAGGGAGAAACCCGAAAAACTGTTTTTT.

The J gene is TRBJ2-2, the V gene TRBV5-1; 7 bases are shared with TRBD1. V shed 0 bases, J shed 5 bases, and the junction held 10 bases outside the gene matches. The CDR3 extends over 17 amino acids. Germline lookup yields CDR1 SGHRS and CDR2 YFSETQ. This CDR3 is CASSLAITGDGTGELFF. The CDR3 DNA sequence: TGCGCCAGCAGCTTGGCGATAACAGGGGATGGGACCGGGGAGCTGTTTTTT.

The chain couples TRBV11-2 to TRBJ1-5; D might be TRBD1 (6 bases). This CDR3 spans 15 amino acids. Germline CDR1 reads SGHAT; CDR2 reads FQNNGV. V was cut by 3 bases and J by 6 bases, with 15 bases left in between. Here the CDR3 reads CASSLGGAGFQPQHF. The CDR3 DNA follows: TGTGCCAGCAGCTTGGGGGGGGCAGGGTTTCAGCCCCAGCATTTT.

The CDR3 nucleotides are TGTGCCAGCAGCTCCCGGGACTCAGACACAGATACGCAGTATTTT. Residues: CASSSRDSDTDTQYF. The chain links TRBV7-2 to TRBJ2-3, with D possibly being TRBD2 (6 bases). This CDR3 has 15 residues. V lost 4 bases and J 2 bases, leaving 13 bases between the germline ends. Germline loops: CDR1 SGHTA, CDR2 FQGNSA.

V is TRBV7-9 and J is TRBJ1-2, with unresolved D. Germline CDR1 reads SEHNR; CDR2 reads FQNEAQ (reference sequence). V lost 0 bases and J 6 bases, leaving 14 bases between the germline ends. The CDR3 has 15 amino acids. The CDR3 sequence is CASSLASGGEHGYTF. In DNA form, the CDR3 reads TGTGCCAGCAGCTTAGCGTCCGGCGGGGAGCATGGCTACACCTTC.

This rearrangement joins TRBV5-6 to TRBJ2-1; D gene unclear. CDR1 and CDR2 (germline): SGHDT, YYEEEE. This CDR3 comprises 15 residues. The V and J ends lost 2 bases and 2 bases respectively, with 11 bases between them. The CDR3 DNA is TGTGCCAGCAGCTTCAGGTCCCAGGCCTACAATGAGCAGTTCTTC. It specifies CASSFRSQAYNEQFF.

The rearrangement links TRBV18 to TRBJ1-1; 8 positions match TRBD1. The CDR3 runs 16 residues. Germline trimming cut 3 bases from V and 5 bases from J; bases unmatched to any gene: 11. Per the germline V gene, CDR1 is KGHSH and CDR2 is LQKENI. The CDR3 DNA sequence: TGTGCCAGCTCACCTATAGGACAGGGAAGTGGAACTGAAGCTTTCTTT. Amino acids: CASSPIGQGSGTEAFF.

This clone came up a few times. This chain joins TRBV4-1 and TRBJ1-4, with 9 bases that match TRBD1. CDR3 length: 14 residues. J lost 8 bases, V lost 3 bases, and 4 bases had no gene match. Germline values: CDR1 MGHRA, CDR2 YSYEKL. Here the CDR3 reads CASSQGQGREKLFF. CDR3 sequence (DNA): TGCGCCAGCAGCCAGGGACAGGGCAGGGAAAAACTGTTTTTT.

The V gene is TRBV6-5, the J gene TRBJ2-1; 12 bases are a match to TRBD2. Germline CDR1 is MNHEY and CDR2 is SVGAGI. With 6 bases clipped from V and 4 bases from J, the junction kept 4 bases outside the gene matches. CDR3 length: 15 amino acids. CDR3 loop: CASSPLAGGYNEQFF. In DNA, the CDR3 is TGTGCCAGCAGCCCACTAGCGGGGGGTTACAATGAGCAGTTCTTC.

This chain joins TRBV7-9 and TRBJ1-1, with unresolved D. The CDR3 sequence is 13 residues long. Germline CDR1 reads SEHNR; CDR2 reads FQNEAQ (reference sequence). Trimming removed 2 bases from V and 2 bases from J, with 6 bases in between. CDR3 in amino acids: CASSLISNTEAFF. The CDR3 DNA is TGTGCCAGCAGCTTAATCAGTAACACTGAAGCTTTCTTT.

This clone came up once. The CDR3 nucleotides read TGTGCCAGCAGACCCACAGGGGGCACTGAAGCTTTCTTT. This gives the protein CASRPTGGTEAFF. This chain connects TRBV6-5 to TRBJ1-1; 8 bases agree with TRBD1. The germline V gene encodes CDR1 MNHEY and CDR2 SVGAGI. The trim removed 6 bases at V and 4 bases at J, leaving 4 bases unmatched. The CDR3 sequence is 13 residues long.

The chain links TRBV7-3 to TRBJ2-2; 8 positions match TRBD2. Unmatched junction bases numbered 9, after V lost 0 bases and J lost 0 bases. Germline-derived CDR1 and CDR2 are SGHTA and FQGTGA. The CDR3 totals 19 residues. The CDR3 nucleotides are TGTGCCAGCAGCTTAACCCCCCTAGCGGGTAACCCGAACACCGGGGAGCTGTTTTTT. This encodes CASSLTPLAGNPNTGELFF.